Following are 7 T cell receptor beta chains from one sample sequenced in a study of blood T cell repertoires in COVID-19 (dated by TCRdb to 2020 to 2021). Receptors were amplified or captured by the immunoSEQ multiplex PCR assay. TCRdb mirrors the immuneACCESS table, restricted to in-frame sequences. Some clones are absent from its copies; in checked studies, under half trace to an unresolved V gene, and the reason for the others is unknown. The table for this sample lists 300,000 or so clones; 80% to 90% of them were counted only once. The ten largest clones add up to roughly 8% of the sample. Sequenced material: peripheral blood. The receptor set was obtained from a woman aged 45-65 years who had recovered from COVID-19.

The chain couples TRBV2 to TRBJ2-1; 10 nucleotides match TRBD2. This CDR3 contains 16 residues. From germline, CDR1 is SNHLY and CDR2 FYNNEI. The V segment lost 1 base and the J segment 4 bases; nucleotides outside the gene matches: 4. The chain's CDR3 is CASSEGTSGYYNEQFF. The CDR3 nucleotides read TGTGCCAGCAGTGAAGGGACTAGCGGATATTACAATGAGCAGTTCTTC.

This chain uses TRBV7-9 with TRBJ1-4; 7 bases are shared with TRBD1. The ends lost 1 base at V and 8 bases at J; junction bases unmatched: 4. The CDR3 is made up of 14 amino acids. CDR1 and CDR2 from the germline V gene are SEHNR and FQNEAQ (reference sequence). CDR3 in DNA: TGTGCCAGCAGCTTAGGACAGGGCCGCGAAAAACTGTTTTTT. It codes for CASSLGQGREKLFF.

The chain recombines TRBV5-1 with TRBJ2-5, with D possibly matching TRBD2 (6 bases). This CDR3 comprises 15 residues. Germline V gives CDR1 SGHRS, CDR2 YFSETQ. V lost 2 bases and J lost 2, with 13 bases in between. In DNA form, the CDR3 reads TGCGCCAGCAGCTTTACGGGAGATGTACAAGAGACCCAGTACTTC. Encoded protein: CASSFTGDVQETQYF.

The V gene is TRBV9, the J gene TRBJ2-3; possible D gene TRBD2, 6 bases. Trimming took off 2 bases at V and 4 bases at J, with 14 bases between the two ends. Germline V gene data show CDR1 as SGDLS and CDR2 as YYNGEE. CDR3 length: 15 residues. CDR3 region: CASSVGDFYPDTQYF. The DNA of the CDR3 is TGTGCCAGCAGCGTTGGGGACTTTTACCCAGATACGCAGTATTTT.

For this clone: Other DNA sequences in the sample encode the same CDR3. The chain is built from TRBV28 and TRBJ1-5; maybe TRBD1 (6 bases). CDR3 length equals 15 residues. Germline CDR1 and CDR2: MDHEN and SYDVKM. V lost 2 bases and J 4 bases, leaving 12 bases between the germline ends. The CDR3 coding sequence is TGTGCCAGCAGTTTAGTGGGGGCCCCAAATCAGCCCCAGCATTTT. Translated, it gives CASSLVGAPNQPQHF.

This clone occurred once. The chain recombines TRBV28 with TRBJ1-5; a possible D gene is TRBD1 (5 bases). Germline loops: CDR1 MDHEN, CDR2 SYDVKM. This CDR3 comprises 14 residues. The germline V and J ends were trimmed by 6 bases and 2 bases, with 11 bases remaining between them. In DNA form, the CDR3 reads TGTGCCAGCAGGACAGACAGAGGCAATCAGCCCCAGCATTTT. This encodes CASRTDRGNQPQHF.

The chain carries TRBV25-1 and TRBJ1-4; D is perhaps TRBD1 (5 bases). Germline V gene sequence: CDR1 MGHDK, CDR2 SYGVNS. Trimming stripped 7 bases from V and 8 bases from J, with 20 bases between. The CDR3 totals 15 residues. This chain's CDR3 is CASTKRGGDEEKLFF. CDR3 in DNA: TGTGCCAGCACCAAAAGAGGCGGGGACGAGGAAAAACTGTTTTTT.